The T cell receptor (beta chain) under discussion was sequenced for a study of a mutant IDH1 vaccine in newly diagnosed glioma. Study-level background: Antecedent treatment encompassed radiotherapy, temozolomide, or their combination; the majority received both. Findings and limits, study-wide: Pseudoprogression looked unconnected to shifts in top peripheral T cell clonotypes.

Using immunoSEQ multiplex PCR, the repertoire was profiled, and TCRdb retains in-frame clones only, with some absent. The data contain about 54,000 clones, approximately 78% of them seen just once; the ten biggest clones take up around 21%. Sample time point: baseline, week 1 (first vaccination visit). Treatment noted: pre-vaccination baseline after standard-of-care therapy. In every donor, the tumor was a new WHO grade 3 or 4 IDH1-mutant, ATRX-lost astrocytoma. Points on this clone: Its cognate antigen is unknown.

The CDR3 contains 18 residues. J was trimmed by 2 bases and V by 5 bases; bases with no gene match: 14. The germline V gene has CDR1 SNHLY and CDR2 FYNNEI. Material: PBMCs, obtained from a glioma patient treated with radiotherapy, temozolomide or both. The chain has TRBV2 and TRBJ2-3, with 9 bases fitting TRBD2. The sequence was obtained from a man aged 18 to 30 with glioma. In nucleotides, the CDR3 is TGTGCCAGCAGTCTGCTACTCCCGGGACTAGCTCTCACAGATACGCAGTATTTT. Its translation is CASSLLLPGLALTDTQYF.